This T cell receptor beta chain derives from a study of T cell changes during pregnancy in multiple sclerosis. This CDR3 has 13 amino acids. V shed 7 bases and J shed 9 bases, with 16 bases lying between them. CDR1 and CDR2 (germline): MNHNS, SASEGT. TCRdb keeps only in-frame clones here, not all; method: immunoSEQ multiplex PCR. The sample has 50,000 to 75,000 clones; roughly 92% are singletons. The receptor comes from a female donor in good health, enrolled as a control in a pregnancy study. The genes are TRBV6-1 and TRBJ1-5; D remains ambiguous. The source material was peripheral blood, sampled in the third trimester of pregnancy. CDR3 coding DNA: TGTGCCAGCAAGGAGGACGGCCTGAGGCCCCAGCATTTT. Protein sequence: CASKEDGLRPQHF.